This paragraph reports one TCR beta chain. The antigen it binds to is not known. No clone much larger than this one lies a single base away; base qualities are absent. The sample originates from a study of Ad26.COV2.S vaccination and SARS-CoV-2 variants (dated by TCRdb to the early 2020s). At the level of the whole study: Donors in the vaccine arm were drawn from COV1001, a multicentre, randomized, double-blind, placebo-controlled phase I-IIa trial testing Ad26.COV2.S in healthy adults. Dosing of Ad26.COV2.S was intramuscular, at either 5x10^10 or 1x10^11 viral particles, delivered as one shot or as two shots spaced 56 days apart. TCRbeta repertoire sequencing was used to assess the specificity and breadth of SARS-CoV-2-reactive T cell receptors after Ad26.COV2.S vaccination. The TCR-sequenced set comprised approximately 30 samples: some 20 Ad26.COV2.S vaccine recipients, 5 placebo recipients and 8 SARS-CoV-2 convalescent individuals. Trial participants were randomized into five groups of five: low-dose or high-dose Ad26.COV2.S given once or twice, or placebo on both occasions. Blinding of investigators to trial group allocation was maintained during experiments and outcome assessment. Study-wide conclusions, independent of this receptor: Non-spike TCR breadth was comparable between vaccine and placebo recipients, consistent with the vaccine containing only spike. After vaccination, spike-specific CD8+ and CD4+ T cell responses were reported to show substantial breadth. The authors noted that total T cell responses may have been underestimated by the TCR breadth and depth analyses. Spike-specific TCR breadth was higher in Ad26.COV2.S recipients than in placebo recipients (P = 0.0014). The study was not powered to compare responses between vaccine doses or regimens.

TCRbeta CDR3 regions were sequenced with the immunoSEQ Assay. After extraction, genomic DNA underwent amplification by bias-controlled multiplex PCR, followed by high-throughput sequencing. Per the authors' processing: Collapsing and filtering of sequences were performed to quantify the absolute abundance of each unique TCRbeta CDR3 region. T cell fraction was estimated by normalizing TCRbeta template counts to usable DNA, which was measured by amplifying reference genes present in all nucleated cells. Repertoire TCRs were annotated as SARS-CoV-2-specific by exact matching of V gene, CDR3 amino acid sequence and J gene to a known reactive TCR set. MIRA supplied the reference SARS-CoV-2 TCR set, which was filtered for enrichment in COVID-19-positive ImmuneCODE repertoires so that public or cross-reactive TCRs were removed. Drawing on the MIRA antigens, annotated TCRs were analysed further at the level of specific ORF or position within ORF. Breadth was defined as annotated unique rearrangements over total unique productive rearrangements; depth was the summed frequency of those rearrangements. Group comparisons of TCR breadth used two-sided Wilcoxon rank-sum tests. What TCRdb holds here is the immuneACCESS table cut down to in-frame rearrangements. Part of the clones is not present; checked against another copy, under half of the missing clones reflect an unresolved V gene, and the others are unexplained. V, J and clone size reflect that table, while D and trimming were determined from the DNA. The sample table shows fewer than 400,000 clones, and roughly 90% are seen once. The top ten constitute about 5% of the sample.

CDR1 and CDR2 (GTSNPN, SVGIG) derive from the germline V gene (reference sequence). Including cysteine and valine, the CDR3 has 13 amino acids. The read is trimmed to its CDR3 DNA, 39 bases read in frame from base 1. V is shortened by 0 bases, J by 2 bases, and the region joining them spans 8 bases. The treatment or condition label, read with the paper, signifies: roughly 20 received Ad26.COV2.S at low or high dose, single or two shots; roughly 5 received placebo; per-sample allocation not given. Repertoires of vaccine and placebo recipients were sequenced from samples collected on day 63 after the first injection. In Cohort 1b, 25 to 30 adults aged 18-55 years were enrolled at a single site in Boston, USA, between 29 July and 7 August 2020. Ad26.COV2.S was a replication-incompetent adenovirus type 26 vector expressing a prefusion-stabilized SARS-CoV-2 spike protein from the original Wuhan strain.

This chain joins TRBV30 to TRBJ2-7, with the identity of the D gene unclear. The TCR originated in a person aged 18 to 65 who received the Ad26.COV2.S COVID-19 vaccine or a placebo. The source material was peripheral blood, sampled in a trial of Ad26.COV2.S vaccine versus placebo. The DNA sequence reads TGTGCCTGGAGTGTAGACTCAACCTACGAGCAGTACGTC. Translated, it gives CAWSVDSTYEQYV.